A single sample gave rise to the 5 T cell receptor beta chains below, sequenced in a study of tacrolimus-resistant gene-edited T cells for transplant recipients. Overlapping CMV pp65 and IE-1 peptide pools stimulated the PBMCs for 6 to 7 hours before IFNgamma secretion enrichment. The control products were unmodified and expanded in parallel without undergoing electroporation. Culture with recombinant human IL-7 and IL-15 expanded the enriched CMV-specific T cells. Clones were sequenced by immunoSEQ multiplex PCR, and TCRdb holds only the in-frame ones, with some missing. The data hold about 690 clones, with approximately 50% observed a single time. The sequencing sample was made of a CMV-specific product grown in culture. The source of these receptors is a human donor in good health, a blood donor.

The chain uses TRBV14 and TRBJ1-5; possibly TRBD1 for D (6 bases). This CDR3 comprises 13 residues. Trimming stripped 0 bases from V and 9 bases from J, with 9 bases between. The germline CDR1 and CDR2 sequences are SGHDN and FVKESK. Here the CDR3 reads CASSQDKGGPQHF. The CDR3 coding sequence is TGTGCCAGCAGCCAAGATAAAGGGGGGCCCCAGCATTTT.

This chain joins TRBV5-4 and TRBJ1-2; perhaps TRBD1 as D (5 bases). V lost 3 bases and J lost 4, with 16 bases in between. Germline values: CDR1 SGHNT, CDR2 YYREEE (reference sequence). CDR3 length: 15 residues. The CDR3 bases are TGTGCCAGCAGCTCCTCCTCGGGGGTTGGCTATGGCTACACCTTC. Its protein product is CASSSSSGVGYGYTF.

By sample share, this clone is large. The genes are TRBV6-5 and TRBJ1-1; no definite D call. V was cut by 0 bases and J by 10 bases, with 12 bases left in between. This CDR3 is built from 13 residues. Looked up from germline, CDR1 is MNHEY and CDR2 is SVGAGI. CDR3 in amino acids: CASSYSTGRLAFF. The CDR3, as DNA: TGTGCCAGCAGTTACTCGACGGGTAGGTTAGCTTTCTTT.

The rearrangement links TRBV5-1 to TRBJ1-4, with D perhaps TRBD1 (5 bases). V was clipped by 0 bases and J by 8 bases, with 11 bases between them. In germline, CDR1 is SGHRS, CDR2 YFSETQ. The CDR3 totals 14 residues. CDR3 region: CASSLEGLGEKLFF. For the CDR3, the DNA is TGCGCCAGCAGCTTGGAGGGGCTAGGGGAAAAACTGTTTTTT.

The rearrangement uses TRBV30 and TRBJ1-1; D not resolved. Looked up from germline, CDR1 is GTSNPN and CDR2 is SVGIG (reference sequence). This CDR3 is 11 amino acids long. V lost 3 bases and J lost 7, with 9 bases in between. The CDR3 protein is CAWSPRDEAFF. In nucleotides, the CDR3 is TGTGCCTGGAGCCCTCGGGATGAAGCTTTCTTT.